The subject of this entry is one TCR beta chain. The antigen is not known. The junction differs from germline at one of its ends, possibly a read error. This entry comes from a study of tumor and adjacent non-tumor tissue in lung cancer. About the research overall: Patients were aged roughly 30 to 76, about 10 men and a handful of women, stage I to III. Whole-study findings and limits: Compared with tumor, normal lung showed significantly lower TCR diversity. Shorter survival was associated with higher TCR diversity in tumors. Top 100 clones took a larger repertoire share in normal lung.

Three rounds of nested PCR, following a modified ARM-PCR protocol, produced the TCRbeta library. TCRdb re-called the multiplex PCR reads with MiXCR, one entry per CDR3 protein. The sample lists under 85,000 distinct CDR3 sequences; around 80% were seen once. This CDR3 is 18 amino acids long. Germline assignment: CDR1 MGHRA and CDR2 YSYEKL. This sample's RNA came from whole unsorted tissue. This non-tumor lung sample came from over 3 cm beyond the tumor edge. This receptor was obtained from a man aged 70 or older with non-small cell lung cancer. The V call is TRBV4-1, the J call TRBJ2-6; 9 positions match TRBD1. Sequencing was carried out using distant non-tumor lung tissue. The CDR3 DNA follows: TGCGCCAGCAGGCCCCAGTCGGGACAGGGCTCTGGGGCCAACGTCCTGACCTTC. Protein product: CASRPQSGQGSGANVLTF.